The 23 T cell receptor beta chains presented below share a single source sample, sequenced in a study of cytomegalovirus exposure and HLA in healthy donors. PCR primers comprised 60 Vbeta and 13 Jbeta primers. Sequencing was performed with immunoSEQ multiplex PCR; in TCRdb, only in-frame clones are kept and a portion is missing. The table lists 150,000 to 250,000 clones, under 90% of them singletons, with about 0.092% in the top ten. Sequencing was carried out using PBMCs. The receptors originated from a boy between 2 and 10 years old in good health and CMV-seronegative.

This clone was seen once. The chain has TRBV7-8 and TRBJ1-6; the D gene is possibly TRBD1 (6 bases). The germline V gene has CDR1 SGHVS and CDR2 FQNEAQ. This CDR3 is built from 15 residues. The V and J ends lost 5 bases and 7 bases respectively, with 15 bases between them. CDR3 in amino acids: CASSAQQGGNSPLHF. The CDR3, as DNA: TGTGCCAGCAGCGCGCAACAGGGAGGGAATTCACCCCTCCACTTT.

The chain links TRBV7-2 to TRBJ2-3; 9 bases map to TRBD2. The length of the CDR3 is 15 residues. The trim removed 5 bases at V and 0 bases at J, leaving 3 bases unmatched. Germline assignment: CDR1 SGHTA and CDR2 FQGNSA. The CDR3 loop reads CASSSGGSSTDTQYF. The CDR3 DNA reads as TGTGCCAGCAGCAGCGGGGGGTCTAGCACAGATACGCAGTATTTT.

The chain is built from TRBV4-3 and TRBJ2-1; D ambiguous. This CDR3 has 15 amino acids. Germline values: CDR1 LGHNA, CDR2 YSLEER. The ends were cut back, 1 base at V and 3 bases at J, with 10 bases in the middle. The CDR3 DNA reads TGCGCCAGCAGCCAAGGACCTACGGGCTACAATGAGCAGTTCTTC. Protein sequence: CASSQGPTGYNEQFF.

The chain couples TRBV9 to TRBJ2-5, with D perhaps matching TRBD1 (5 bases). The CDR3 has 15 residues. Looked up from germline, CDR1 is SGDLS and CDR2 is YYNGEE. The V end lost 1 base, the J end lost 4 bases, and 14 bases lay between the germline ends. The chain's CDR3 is CASSVTQGGRETQYF. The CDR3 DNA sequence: TGTGCCAGCAGCGTAACCCAGGGTGGCCGAGAGACCCAGTACTTC.

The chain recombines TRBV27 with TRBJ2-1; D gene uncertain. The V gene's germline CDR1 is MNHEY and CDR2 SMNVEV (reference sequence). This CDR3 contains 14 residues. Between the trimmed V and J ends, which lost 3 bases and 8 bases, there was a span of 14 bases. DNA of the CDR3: TGTGCCAGCAGTTTGACGCCCCCGGAGCATGAGCAGTTCTTC. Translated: CASSLTPPEHEQFF.

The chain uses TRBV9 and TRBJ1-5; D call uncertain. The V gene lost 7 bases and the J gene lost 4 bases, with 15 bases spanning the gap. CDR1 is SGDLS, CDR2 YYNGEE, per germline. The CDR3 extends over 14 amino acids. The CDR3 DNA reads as TGTGCCAGCTCCAGAGGACTTATTAATCAGCCCCAGCATTTT. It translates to CASSRGLINQPQHF.

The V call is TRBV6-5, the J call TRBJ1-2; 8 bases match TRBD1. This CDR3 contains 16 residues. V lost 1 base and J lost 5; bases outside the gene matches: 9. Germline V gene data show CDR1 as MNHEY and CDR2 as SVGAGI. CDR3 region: CASSYYRDRTQYGYTF. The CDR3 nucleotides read TGTGCCAGCAGTTACTACCGGGACAGGACCCAGTATGGCTACACCTTC.

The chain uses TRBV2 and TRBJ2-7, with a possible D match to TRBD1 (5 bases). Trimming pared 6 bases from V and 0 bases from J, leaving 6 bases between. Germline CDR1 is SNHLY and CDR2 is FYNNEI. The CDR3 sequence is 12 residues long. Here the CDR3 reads CASRQGSYEQYF. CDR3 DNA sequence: TGTGCCAGCAGGCAGGGCTCCTACGAGCAGTACTTC.

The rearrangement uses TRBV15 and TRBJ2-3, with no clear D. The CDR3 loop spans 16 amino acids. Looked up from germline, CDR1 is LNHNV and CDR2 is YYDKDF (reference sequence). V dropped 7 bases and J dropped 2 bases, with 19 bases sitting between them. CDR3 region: CATTINPPPNTDTQYF. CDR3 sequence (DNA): TGTGCCACCACCATCAATCCGCCCCCTAACACAGATACGCAGTATTTT. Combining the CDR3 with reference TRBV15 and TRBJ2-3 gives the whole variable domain DAMVIQNPRYQVTQFGKPVTLSCSQTLNHNVMYWYQQKSSQAPKLLFHYYDKDFNNEADTPDNFQSRRPNTSFCFLDIRSPGLGDTAMYLCATTINPPPNTDTQYFGPGTRLTVL.

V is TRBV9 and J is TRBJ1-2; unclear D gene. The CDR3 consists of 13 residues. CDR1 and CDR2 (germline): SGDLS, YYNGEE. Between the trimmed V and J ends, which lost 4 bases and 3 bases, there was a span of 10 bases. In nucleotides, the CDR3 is TGTGCCAGCAGCCCCCCGGGGTACTATGGCTACACCTTC. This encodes CASSPPGYYGYTF.

CDR3 in amino acids: CASSPRAGEGTEAFF. For the CDR3, the DNA is TGTGCCAGCTCACCACGGGCCGGGGAGGGCACTGAAGCTTTCTTT. This chain uses TRBV18 with TRBJ1-1; D call uncertain. Germline-derived CDR1 and CDR2 are KGHSH and LQKENI. The CDR3 loop spans 15 amino acids. V was pared by 1 base and J by 4 bases, with 13 bases between.

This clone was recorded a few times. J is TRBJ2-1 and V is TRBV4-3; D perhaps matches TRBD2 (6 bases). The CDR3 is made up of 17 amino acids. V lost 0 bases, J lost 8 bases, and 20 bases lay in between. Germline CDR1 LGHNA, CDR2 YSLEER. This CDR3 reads CASSQDPRGKATDEQFF. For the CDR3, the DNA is TGCGCCAGCAGCCAAGATCCTCGGGGGAAGGCAACCGATGAGCAGTTCTTC.

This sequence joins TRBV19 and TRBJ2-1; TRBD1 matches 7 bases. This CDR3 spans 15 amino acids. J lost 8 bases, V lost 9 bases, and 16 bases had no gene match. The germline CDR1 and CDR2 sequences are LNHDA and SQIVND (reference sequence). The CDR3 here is CASGDRPKGRDEQFF. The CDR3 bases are TGTGCCAGCGGGGACAGACCTAAAGGTAGAGATGAGCAGTTCTTC.

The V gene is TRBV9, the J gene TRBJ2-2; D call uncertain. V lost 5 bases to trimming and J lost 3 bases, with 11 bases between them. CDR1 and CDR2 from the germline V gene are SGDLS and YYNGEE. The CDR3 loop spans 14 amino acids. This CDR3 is CASRSAEDTGELFF. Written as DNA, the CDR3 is TGTGCCAGCAGGTCGGCAGAGGACACCGGGGAGCTGTTTTTT. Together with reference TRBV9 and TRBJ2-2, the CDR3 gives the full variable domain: DSGVTQTPKHLITATGQRVTLRCSPRSGDLSVYWYQQSLDQGLQFLIQYYNGEERAKGNILERFSAQQFPDLHSELNLSSLELGDSALYFCASRSAEDTGELFFGEGSRLTVL.

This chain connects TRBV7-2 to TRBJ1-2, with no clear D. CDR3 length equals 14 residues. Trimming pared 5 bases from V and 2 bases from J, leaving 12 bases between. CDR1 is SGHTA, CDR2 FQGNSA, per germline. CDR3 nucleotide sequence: TGTGCCAGCAGCCCCACTAGAAGGAACTATGGCTACACCTTC. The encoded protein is CASSPTRRNYGYTF.

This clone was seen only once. CDR3 nucleotides: TGTGCCAGTAGTATTTCCGAAAGGGGGTGGAGAGCGCGTGCTTTCTTT. Its protein product is CASSISERGWRARAFF. The chain has TRBV19 and TRBJ1-1, with D possibly TRBD1 on 6 matching bases. CDR1 and CDR2 from the germline V gene are LNHDA and SQIVND (reference sequence). CDR3 length equals 16 residues. The ends were cut back, 3 bases at V and 11 bases at J, with 25 bases in the middle.

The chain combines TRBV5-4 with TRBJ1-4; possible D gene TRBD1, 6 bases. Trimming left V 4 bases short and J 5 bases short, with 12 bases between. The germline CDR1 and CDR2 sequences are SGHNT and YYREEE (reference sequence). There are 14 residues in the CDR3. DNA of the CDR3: TGTGCCAGCAGCCCTGACAGGAAGAATGAAAAACTGTTTTTT. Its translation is CASSPDRKNEKLFF. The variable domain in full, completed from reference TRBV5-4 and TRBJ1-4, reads ETGVTQSPTHLIKTRGQQVTLRCSSQSGHNTVSWYQQALGQGPQFIFQYYREEENGRGNFPPRFSGLQFPNYSSELNVNALELDDSALYLCASSPDRKNEKLFFGSGTQLSVL.

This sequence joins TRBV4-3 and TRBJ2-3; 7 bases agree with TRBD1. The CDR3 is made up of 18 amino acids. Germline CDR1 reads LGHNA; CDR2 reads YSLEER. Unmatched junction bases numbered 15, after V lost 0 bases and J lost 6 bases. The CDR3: CASSQDPPRGGRSDTQYF. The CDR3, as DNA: TGCGCCAGCAGCCAAGATCCCCCGAGAGGGGGCCGCTCCGATACGCAGTATTTT.

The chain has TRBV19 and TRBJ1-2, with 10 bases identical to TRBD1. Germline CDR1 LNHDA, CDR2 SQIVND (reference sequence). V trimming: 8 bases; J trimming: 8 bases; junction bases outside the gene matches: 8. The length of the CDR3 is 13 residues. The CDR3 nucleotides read TGTGCCAGTTCCACAGACAGGGGGCACGGCTACACCTTC. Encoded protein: CASSTDRGHGYTF.

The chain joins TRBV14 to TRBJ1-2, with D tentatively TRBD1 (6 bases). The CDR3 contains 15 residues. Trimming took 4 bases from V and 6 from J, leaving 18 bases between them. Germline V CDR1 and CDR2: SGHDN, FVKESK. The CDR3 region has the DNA TGTGCCAGCAGCCCCTACGTGGGGGCGGAAAATGGCTACACCTTC. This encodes CASSPYVGAENGYTF.

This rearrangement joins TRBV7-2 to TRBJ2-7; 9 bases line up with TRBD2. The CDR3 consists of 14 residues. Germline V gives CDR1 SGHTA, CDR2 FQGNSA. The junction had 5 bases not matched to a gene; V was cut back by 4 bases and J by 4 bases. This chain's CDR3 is CASSSLAGKYEQYF. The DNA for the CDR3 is TGTGCCAGCAGCTCTCTAGCGGGGAAGTACGAGCAGTACTTC.

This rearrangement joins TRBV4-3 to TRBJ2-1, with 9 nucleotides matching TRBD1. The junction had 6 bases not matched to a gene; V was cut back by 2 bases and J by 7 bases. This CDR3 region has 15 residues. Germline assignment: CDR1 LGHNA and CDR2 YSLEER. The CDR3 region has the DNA TGCGCCAGCAGCCAAACCGGGACAGGGAAAAATGAGCAGTTCTTC. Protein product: CASSQTGTGKNEQFF.

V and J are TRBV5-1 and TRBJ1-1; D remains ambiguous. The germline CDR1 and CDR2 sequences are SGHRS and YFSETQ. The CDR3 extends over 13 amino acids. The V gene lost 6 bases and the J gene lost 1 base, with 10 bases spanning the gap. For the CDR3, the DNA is TGCGCCAGCACCTGGGAGGCGAACACTGAAGCTTTCTTT. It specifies CASTWEANTEAFF.